This is a list of T cell receptor beta chains from one sample in a study of CXCR3-negative and CXCR3-positive naive CD8 T cells. One entry per CDR3 protein, without DNA, is what TCRdb gives after re-calling the 5' RACE reads. This sample contains about 60,000 distinct CDR3 sequences. Sequenced: naive CXCR3+ CD8+ T cells from blood. The source of these receptors is a human donor in good health. Some clones in this sample may be carry-over from other donors' samples. The CDR3 runs from the conserved cysteine through the conserved F or W. Each record gives: J gene, V gene, CDR3 protein.

>TRBJ2-5|TRBV6-6
CASSIKTGEETQYF
>TRBJ2-1|TRBV2
CASSDIQERPNEQFF
>TRBJ2-4|TRBV5-5
CASSWGLAKNIQYF
>TRBJ2-1|TRBV7-2
CASSQGSPNYDNEQFF
>TRBJ1-6|TRBV12-3/TRBV12-4
CASTRSLAYNSPLHF
>TRBJ1-4|TRBV6-5
CASSLYSGTAEGGLFF
>TRBJ2-3|TRBV9
CASSVVAIWDTQYF
>TRBJ2-1|TRBV18
CASSPTSGGAVNEQFF
>TRBJ1-2|TRBV5-1
CASSPTGTSSNYGYTF
>TRBJ2-3|TRBV11-2
CDSSTGTSNTDTQYF
>TRBJ2-1|TRBV7-6
CASSSSVAGGGNEQFF
>TRBJ2-7|TRBV6-2/TRBV6-3
CASSFDSYEQYF
>TRBJ2-1|TRBV5-1
CASSHRAYNEQFF
>TRBJ2-1|TRBV15
CATSRDFRGTHGEQFF
>TRBJ2-1|TRBV15
CATSRETGNYNEQFF
>TRBJ1-1|TRBV7-9
CASRTSTLNTEAFF
>TRBJ1-5|TRBV12-3/TRBV12-4
CASSLDIYQPQHF
>TRBJ2-1|TRBV20-1
CSAQLAGGYNEQFF
>TRBJ2-7|TRBV5-1
CASSFAGTGDEQYF
>TRBJ2-7|TRBV12-3/TRBV12-4
CASSPGHLYEQYF
>TRBJ2-3|TRBV9
CASSVSGGYTDTQYF
>TRBJ1-2|TRBV27
CASSLDRYYGYTF
>TRBJ2-7|TRBV7-2
CASSPSWPHSTYEQYF
>TRBJ2-7|TRBV28
CASGSSGAYEQYF
>TRBJ2-7|TRBV21-1
CAGGQGRDEQYF